This paragraph covers one T cell receptor beta chain sequence. The antigen this receptor binds is unknown. Nothing much larger sits one base from this clone, and base qualities are not available. These data are taken from a study of blood T cell repertoires in COVID-19 (dated by TCRdb to the early 2020s). About the study as a whole: Samples covering the acute and convalescent phases of COVID-19 were provided by collaborators in the United States, Italy and Spain. The material from the prospective study consisted of cDNA or gDNA derived from T cells, B-cell-depleted T cells, or PBMCs. Deeply sampled blood TCRbeta repertoires from subjects exposed to, actively infected with, or recovered from COVID-19 were included in the dataset. The repertoires were released in a freely available public database intended as a resource for research on the immune response to SARS-CoV-2. The samples were drawn from two sources: the first 160 participants of the ongoing ImmuneRACE study, and 1,254 subjects contributed by 6 global collaborators. The sample metadata nearly always contained a de-identified subject ID, COVID-19 status, age in years and sex. Where available, HLA class I and class II types were obtained from metadata supplied by the sample provider rather than from assay-based typing.

The immunoSEQ Assay, a bias-controlled multiplex PCR, was used to amplify TCRbeta CDR3 regions from genomic DNA. In the original analysis: The number of nucleated cells in each sample was estimated by amplification of reference gene primers within the assay. To quantify the absolute abundance of each unique TCRbeta CDR3 rearrangement, sequence reads were collapsed and filtered. For each sample, productive Simpson clonality was calculated as the square root of Simpson's diversity index across productive rearrangements. TCRdb holds this immuneACCESS table with in-frame rearrangements only. Some clones are missing; in checked studies, unresolved V genes explain under half, and the rest has no known cause. That table is the source of V, J and clone size, and D and trimming were worked out from the DNA. The sample table shows some 290,000 clones, and more than 90% are seen once. Jointly, the top ten make up about 4% of the sample.

Participants in the prospective study were aged roughly 18 to 100 years, lived in under 30 United States geographic areas, and enrolled through a virtual design. In the prospective study, cohorts were assigned on the basis of participant-reported clinical history obtained from a screening survey and a study questionnaire. A participant counted as exposed if, within 2 weeks of entering the study, that participant had been in contact with someone who had a PCR-confirmed or clinician-diagnosed COVID-19 case. Mobile phlebotomists in the prospective study collected whole blood, serum and a nasopharyngeal or oropharyngeal swab from every participant. Prospective study participants could optionally give additional blood draws and questionnaires over an approximately 2-month period. Prospective study blood samples were shipped either frozen or at room temperature before DNA extraction. The paper as a whole reports these results and caveats: The amount of clinical and demographic metadata varied by source and participant and was provided uncurated.

Between the V and J ends, shortened by 10 bases and 2 bases respectively, the junction contains 16 bases. CDR1 and CDR2 are read off the germline V gene (reference sequence) as LNHDA and SQIVND. Including cysteine and phenylalanine, the CDR3 has 14 amino acids. Only the CDR3 region is kept as DNA, spanning 42 bases read in frame from base 1. The TCR sequence derives from a woman in her thirties who had been exposed to COVID-19. Sequencing input: PBMCs or T cells enriched from blood (not recorded which). The chain links TRBV19 with TRBJ2-3; TRBD1 might be the D gene, on 5 matching bases. The DNA is TGTGCCACAAATAGACAGTTATCCACAGATACGCAGTATTTT. It codes for CATNRQLSTDTQYF.